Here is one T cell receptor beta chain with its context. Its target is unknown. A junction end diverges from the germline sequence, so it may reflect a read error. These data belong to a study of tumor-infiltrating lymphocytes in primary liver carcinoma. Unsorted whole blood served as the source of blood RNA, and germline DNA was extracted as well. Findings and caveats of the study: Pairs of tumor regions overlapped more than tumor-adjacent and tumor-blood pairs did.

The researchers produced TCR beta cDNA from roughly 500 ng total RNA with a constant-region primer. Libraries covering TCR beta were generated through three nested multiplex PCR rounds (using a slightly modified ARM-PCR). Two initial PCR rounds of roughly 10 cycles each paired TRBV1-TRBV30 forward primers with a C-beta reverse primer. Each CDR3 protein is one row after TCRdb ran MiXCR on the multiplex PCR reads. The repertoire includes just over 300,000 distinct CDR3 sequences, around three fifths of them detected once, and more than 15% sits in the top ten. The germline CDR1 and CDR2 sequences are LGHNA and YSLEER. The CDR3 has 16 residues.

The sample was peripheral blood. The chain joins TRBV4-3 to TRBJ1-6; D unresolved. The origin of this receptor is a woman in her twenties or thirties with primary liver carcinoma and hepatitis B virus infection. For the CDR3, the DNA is TGCGCCAGCAGTCAAGAATTTGGTGGAGCGTTTTCACCCTTCCACTTT. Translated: CASSQEFGGAFSPFHF.